This is a list of T cell receptor beta chains from one sample in a study of T cells in Graves' hyperthyroidism and ophthalmopathy. TCRdb re-derived calls from the multiplex PCR reads in MiXCR, one entry per CDR3 protein. The sample gives approximately 250,000 distinct CDR3 sequences, around 26% of which show up once; around 40% is in the top ten. The sequenced sample was blood. These receptors were obtained from a woman aged 40 to 50 with Graves' ophthalmopathy. Both conserved end residues are part of each CDR3. D genes are given only for firm matches. Only part of the rows carry a size: once, few, many, or a class if the clone is expanded.

v_call,clone_size,j_call,cdr3_length,d_call,cdr3_nt,cdr3_aa
TRBV7-3,many,TRBJ1-6,13,.,TGTGCCAGCAGCTTATCGTATAATTCACCCCTCCACTTT,CASSLSYNSPLHF
TRBV6-5,.,TRBJ2-2,15,TRBD1,TGTGCCAGCAGGTACAGGGGGCTGAACACCGGGGAGCTGTTTTTT,CASRYRGLNTGELFF
TRBV2,.,TRBJ1-2,15,TRBD1,TGTGCCAGCAGTTACGACAGGGGATATAACTATGGCTACACCTTC,CASSYDRGYNYGYTF
TRBV4-1,many,TRBJ2-5,16,TRBD1,TGCGCCAGCAGCCGAAGGACAGGGGGTTTCGGTGAGACCCAGTACTTC,CASSRRTGGFGETQYF
TRBV29-1,many,TRBJ2-5,13,.,TGCAGCGTTATTCGACAGGAGCAAGAGACCCAGTACTTC,CSVIRQEQETQYF
TRBV20-1,many,TRBJ2-2,14,.,TGCAGTGCTAGATTGGCAGGGGATACCGGGGAGCTGTTTTTT,CSARLAGDTGELFF
TRBV5-1,many,TRBJ2-1,16,.,TGCGCCAGTACAGTTACTTACACCTCCTCCTACAATGAGCAGTTCTTC,CASTVTYTSSYNEQFF
TRBV19,many,TRBJ1-2,13,.,TGTGCCAGTACCCTGACAGGAGCCTATGGCTACACCTTC,CASTLTGAYGYTF
TRBV4-2,.,TRBJ2-7,16,TRBD2,TGTGCCAGCAGCCAAGATCTGGGAGGGACTACCTACGAGCAGTACTTC,CASSQDLGGTTYEQYF
TRBV20-1,.,TRBJ1-2,13,.,TGCAGTGCTCCACCCCCGGCACATTATGGCTACACCTTC,CSAPPPAHYGYTF
TRBV4-1,.,TRBJ2-7,17,TRBD2,TGCGCCAGCAGCCAAGTCGGCGCGGGAGGGGGAGCCTACGAGCAGTACTTC,CASSQVGAGGGAYEQYF
TRBV27,few,TRBJ1-2,15,.,TGTGCCAGCAGCAATATGCAGGCTGGTCTTCGTGGCTACACCTTC,CASSNMQAGLRGYTF
TRBV11-1,.,TRBJ2-5,17,TRBD2,TGTGCCAGCAGCTTGGGACTAGCGGGGGCAAAATGGGAGACCCAGTACTTC,CASSLGLAGAKWETQYF
TRBV11-2,many,TRBJ2-7,16,.,TGTGCCAGCAGCTTAGGAGGCGTGGGACGGGGCTACGAGCAGTACTTC,CASSLGGVGRGYEQYF
TRBV6-5,many,TRBJ1-1,11,.,TGTGCCAGCAGCCACGGGTCATCGGCTTTCTTT,CASSHGSSAFF
TRBV20-1,many,TRBJ2-5,14,.,TGCAGTGCTAGAGGTTGGGGGGTTGAAGAGACCCAGTACTTC,CSARGWGVEETQYF
TRBV28,once,TRBJ2-7,15,TRBD1,TGTGCCAGCAGTACCAGACAGGGGGCGATGGGGGAGCAGTACTTC,CASSTRQGAMGEQYF
TRBV6-1,few,TRBJ1-5,17,.,TGTGCCAGCAGCAGCGGCGAGGGGGGGCTGGGCAATCAGCCCCAGCATTTT,CASSSGEGGLGNQPQHF
TRBV13,.,TRBJ1-2,15,.,TGTGCCAGCAGCAATACAGGAGAGTGGTCCTATGGCTACACCTTC,CASSNTGEWSYGYTF
TRBV20-1,many,TRBJ1-1,13,TRBD1,TGCAGTGCTCTACAGGGGGGGAACACTGAAGCTTTCTTT,CSALQGGNTEAFF
TRBV6-2/TRBV6-3,.,TRBJ2-7,12,TRBD1,TGTGCCAGCAGACACCCCGGGACAGGGCGGTACTTC,CASRHPGTGRYF
TRBV20-1,many,TRBJ2-5,15,.,TGCAGTGCTAGAGGCCTGGGACCACGCCAAGAGACCCAGTACTTC,CSARGLGPRQETQYF
TRBV12-3/TRBV12-4,.,TRBJ1-5,14,.,TGTGCCAGCAGTTTAGGTTGGGAGAATCAGCCCCAGCATTTT,CASSLGWENQPQHF